A single sample is the source of the 8 T cell receptor beta chains below, sequenced in a study of T cells after yellow fever vaccination. MiXCR was run by TCRdb on the 5' RACE reads, yielding one entry per CDR3 protein. The sample has 200,000 to 300,000 distinct CDR3 sequences, 13% seen once. The source was CD4+ T cells sorted from PBMCs, collected 45 days after the yellow fever booster vaccination. These receptors came from a man younger than 40 who received the YFV17D yellow fever vaccine.

V gene TRBV7-9 combines with J gene TRBJ2-5; 9 nucleotides line up with TRBD1. The CDR3 is 14 amino acids. CDR1 and CDR2 (germline): SEHNR, FQNEAQ (reference sequence). V was clipped by 5 bases and J by 5 bases; unmatched bases: 6. DNA of the CDR3: TGTGCCAGCAGCACGTCCGGGACAGGGGAGACCCAGTACTTC. Residues: CASSTSGTGETQYF.

This clonotype occurred many times. The genes are TRBV9 and TRBJ2-1; 9 bases line up with TRBD2. The CDR3 covers 15 residues. J was trimmed by 9 bases and V by 0 bases; bases with no gene match: 7. Germline CDR1 is SGDLS and CDR2 is YYNGEE. This CDR3 reads CASSVVGSGSGEQFF. In nucleotides, the CDR3 is TGTGCCAGCAGCGTAGTGGGTAGCGGGAGCGGTGAGCAGTTCTTC.

This clonotype was seen only a few times. V and J are TRBV20-1 and TRBJ2-7, with 9 bases aligning to TRBD2. The V segment lost 5 bases and the J segment 2 bases; nucleotides outside the gene matches: 7. This CDR3 spans 14 amino acids. Germline-derived CDR1 and CDR2 are DFQATT and SNEGSKA (reference sequence). CDR3 nucleotides: TGCAGTGCTTTTAGCGGGAGTTCCCCCTACGAGCAGTACTTC. Encoded protein: CSAFSGSSPYEQYF.

In this sample, this clonotype turned up a few times. V is TRBV11-2 and J is TRBJ2-6; a weak D match, TRBD2 (5 bases). The germline CDR1 and CDR2 sequences are SGHAT and FQNNGV. This CDR3 contains 15 residues. Trimming pared 10 bases from V and 2 bases from J, leaving 15 bases between. Here the CDR3 reads CATSGMLAGANVLTF. The CDR3 nucleotides read TGTGCCACGTCCGGGATGCTAGCTGGGGCCAACGTCCTGACTTTC.

This clonotype was seen a few times. The gene calls are TRBV5-1 and TRBJ2-1; D is possibly TRBD2 (6 bases). The V end lost 5 bases, the J end lost 9 bases, and 18 bases lay between the germline ends. This CDR3 has 14 amino acids. Germline CDR1 reads SGHRS; CDR2 reads YFSETQ. CDR3 nucleotide sequence: TGCGCCAGCAGGTCCCTGGAGGGGCTGGGTGAGCAGTTCTTC. It translates to CASRSLEGLGEQFF.

This clonotype has just a few counts. The chain couples TRBV5-4 to TRBJ2-5; D is perhaps TRBD1 or TRBD2 (8 bases each). The CDR3 runs to 15 residues. Germline CDR1 reads SGHNT; CDR2 reads YYREEE (reference sequence). V was pared by 6 bases and J by 2 bases, with 17 bases between. CDR3 region: CASMRTGTRQETQYF. CDR3 bases: TGTGCCAGCATGCGGACAGGGACTAGACAAGAGACCCAGTACTTC.

The chain is built from TRBV5-1 and TRBJ2-5; possible D gene TRBD1, 7 bases. V was pared by 4 bases and J by 3 bases, with 13 bases between. The germline gives CDR1 SGHRS, CDR2 YFSETQ. The CDR3 contains 14 residues. CDR3 protein: CASSRQGGKETQYF. CDR3 nucleotides: TGCGCCAGCAGCCGGCAGGGGGGTAAAGAGACCCAGTACTTC. The full variable domain, in which reference TRBV5-1 and TRBJ2-5 provide the parts outside the CDR3, is KAGVTQTPRYLIKTRGQQVTLSCSPISGHRSVSWYQQTPGQGLQFLFEYFSETQRNKGNFPGRFSGRQFSNSRSEMNVSTLELGDSALYLCASSRQGGKETQYFGPGTRLLVL.

The chain has TRBV5-1 and TRBJ2-7, with D possibly TRBD1 on 6 matching bases. V was trimmed by 3 bases and J by 3 bases, leaving 13 bases between them. Germline V gene lookup returns CDR1 SGHRS and CDR2 YFSETQ. The CDR3 is 14 residues long. CDR3 protein: CASSWIGQFYEQYF. For the CDR3, the DNA is TGCGCCAGCAGCTGGATTGGACAGTTCTACGAGCAGTACTTC.